The sequence of this TCR beta chain was determined in a study of T cell repertoires in cytomegalovirus infection. V shed 3 bases and J shed 8 bases, with 10 bases lying between them. Germline V gene sequence: CDR1 SGHVS, CDR2 FQNEAQ. This CDR3 has 12 amino acids. MiXCR, applied by TCRdb to the reads, yields one record per CDR3 protein. The table records about 37,000 distinct CDR3 sequences, about 54% of them present only once. With respect to this clonotype: Its specificity is not known.

Material: CD8+ T cells from cultured PBMCs, obtained from culture after CMV antigen stimulation. This sequence joins TRBV7-8 and TRBJ1-2; TRBD1 is a possible D gene (5 bases). The clonotype originates from a human donor in good health (CMV status not recorded). Some clones in this sample may be carry-over from other donors' samples. The CDR3 nucleotides are TGTGCCAGCAGCTTGGGGGTGAAAGGCTACACCTTC. It translates to CASSLGVKGYTF. Combining the CDR3 with reference TRBV7-8 and TRBJ1-2 gives the whole variable domain GAGVSQSPRYKVAKRGQDVALRCDPISGHVSLFWYQQALGQGPEFLTYFQNEAQLDKSGLPSDRFFAERPEGSVSTLKIQRTQQEDSAVYLCASSLGVKGYTFGSGTRLTVV.